These 13 T cell receptor beta chains share one sample of origin, sequenced in a study of PD-1 blockade in classical Hodgkin lymphoma. Every patient experienced relapse after autologous stem cell transplantation, and brentuximab vedotin exposure varied. Data came from immunoSEQ multiplex PCR; TCRdb stores just in-frame clones and leaves some out. This sample has tens of thousands of clones, with 89% found just once. Here the sequenced sample was peripheral blood mononuclear cells (PBMCs), taken before the second cycle of nivolumab. The receptors shown here come from a human donor with classical Hodgkin lymphoma.

The chain carries TRBV19 and TRBJ2-1, with a possible D match to TRBD2 (6 bases). CDR1 LNHDA and CDR2 SQIVND come from the germline V gene (reference sequence). CDR3 length equals 14 residues. V lost 4 bases and J lost 6, with 13 bases in between. CDR3 sequence: CASSTGLGINEQFF. Written as DNA, the CDR3 is TGTGCCAGTAGTACGGGACTGGGCATCAATGAGCAGTTCTTC.

The J gene is TRBJ1-3, the V gene TRBV10-3; the D gene is possibly TRBD1 (5 bases). This CDR3 contains 16 residues. Germline CDR1 and CDR2: ENHRY and SYGVKD. Trimming removed 5 bases at V and 4 bases at J, with 18 bases between. The CDR3 is CAISNQGPKVGNTIYF. CDR3 sequence (DNA): TGTGCCATCAGTAACCAGGGACCCAAAGTCGGAAACACCATATATTTT.

This CDR3 reads CASSSKGVDGRDTQYF. The CDR3 coding sequence is TGTGCCAGCAGTTCGAAGGGAGTCGATGGTCGCGATACGCAGTATTTT. V usage is TRBV6-5 and J usage is TRBJ2-3; TRBD2 is a possible D gene (5 bases). The CDR3 sequence is 16 residues long. The V and J ends lost 4 bases and 6 bases respectively, with 20 bases between them. Germline V gives CDR1 MNHEY, CDR2 SVGAGI.

This clone was observed a few times. The chain has TRBV10-1 and TRBJ1-6; unclear D gene. The germline V gene has CDR1 WNHNN and CDR2 SYGVQD (reference sequence). This CDR3 comprises 12 residues. Trimming took 4 bases from V and 10 from J, leaving 8 bases between them. CDR3 nucleotide sequence: TGCGCCAGCAGTGTATCAGGATCACCCCTCCACTTT. Its translation is CASSVSGSPLHF.

This chain joins TRBV6-1 and TRBJ1-5, with 9 bases fitting TRBD1. Germline assignment: CDR1 MNHNS and CDR2 SASEGT. The CDR3 is made up of 13 amino acids. V lost 6 bases to trimming and J lost 6 bases; unmatched junction nucleotides: 3. This chain's CDR3 is CASRQGAFQPQHF. The CDR3 DNA is TGTGCCAGCAGACAGGGGGCCTTTCAGCCCCAGCATTTT.

The chain joins TRBV5-1 to TRBJ2-3, with a tentative D call TRBD2 (6 bases). The V gene lost 4 bases and the J gene lost 3 bases, with 12 bases spanning the gap. In germline, CDR1 is SGHRS, CDR2 YFSETQ. The CDR3 contains 14 residues. In nucleotides, the CDR3 is TGCGCCAGCAGCGCCGGAGGAGGGACAGATACGCAGTATTTT. Translated: CASSAGGGTDTQYF.

This rearrangement joins TRBV5-1 to TRBJ2-7; TRBD1 is a possible D gene (5 bases). Looked up from germline, CDR1 is SGHRS and CDR2 is YFSETQ. The CDR3 extends over 12 amino acids. V shed 5 bases and J shed 4 bases, with 10 bases lying between them. CDR3 nucleotides: TGCGCCAGCAGGGGGCCCACTTACGAGCAGTACTTC. Translating gives CASRGPTYEQYF.

The gene calls are TRBV4-1 and TRBJ1-1; possibly TRBD1 for D (5 bases). Trimming shortened V by 4 bases and J by 1 base, and 22 bases separated the two germline ends. CDR3 length: 18 amino acids. Germline CDR1 reads MGHRA; CDR2 reads YSYEKL. CDR3 sequence reads: CASSPVKDSLRGNTEAFF. The CDR3 DNA reads TGCGCCAGCAGCCCCGTCAAGGATTCCCTTAGGGGGAACACTGAAGCTTTCTTT.

The rearrangement uses TRBV2 and TRBJ1-2; tentative D call: TRBD1 (5 bases). There are 14 residues in the CDR3. Germline V gene sequence: CDR1 SNHLY, CDR2 FYNNEI. Between the trimmed V and J ends, which lost 2 bases and 4 bases, there was a span of 11 bases. The CDR3 region is CASSEMATVYGYTF. The CDR3 DNA reads TGTGCCAGCAGTGAAATGGCGACAGTCTATGGCTACACCTTC.

The V gene is TRBV30, the J gene TRBJ2-7; the match to TRBD1 covers 8 bases. CDR1 and CDR2 from the germline V gene are GTSNPN and SVGIG (reference sequence). V lost 1 base to trimming and J lost 4 bases; unmatched junction nucleotides: 3. The CDR3 runs 13 residues. Here the CDR3 DNA reads TGTGCCTGGAGTGGTGGACAGGGTTACGAGCAGTACTTC. Translating it yields CAWSGGQGYEQYF.

Turning to this clone: In the same sample, other DNA sequences code for this CDR3. V and J are TRBV5-1 and TRBJ1-4; a possible D gene is TRBD1 (6 bases). CDR1 and CDR2 from the germline V gene are SGHRS and YFSETQ. This CDR3 is 15 amino acids long. V dropped 3 bases and J dropped 0 bases, with 9 bases sitting between them. The CDR3 spells CASSSGDSTNEKLFF. CDR3 DNA sequence: TGCGCCAGCAGCTCAGGGGACTCAACTAATGAAAAACTGTTTTTT.

This chain links TRBV7-2 with TRBJ1-5, with D uncertain. V was cut by 3 bases and J by 2 bases, with 11 bases left in between. Germline CDR1 reads SGHTA; CDR2 reads FQGNSA. The length of the CDR3 is 15 residues. The CDR3 region is CASSFIGNGNQPQHF. CDR3 bases: TGTGCCAGCAGCTTTATAGGGAATGGCAATCAGCCCCAGCATTTT.

The gene calls are TRBV5-1 and TRBJ2-5; 10 positions match TRBD2. The V segment lost 0 bases and the J segment 5 bases; nucleotides outside the gene matches: 7. The CDR3 is 16 amino acids. Germline V gene data show CDR1 as SGHRS and CDR2 as YFSETQ. This CDR3 is CASSLALAGVVETQYF. DNA of the CDR3: TGCGCCAGCAGCTTGGCTCTAGCGGGAGTGGTGGAGACCCAGTACTTC.